This is a list of T cell receptor beta chains from one sample in a study of cytomegalovirus exposure and HLA in healthy donors. The table came from immunoSEQ multiplex PCR; TCRdb's copy has only in-frame clones and leaves some out. This table holds 150,000 to 200,000 clones, around 83% found once. Input material: PBMCs. The receptors were gathered from a man aged 50 to 60 in good health and CMV-seronegative. The CDR3 runs from the conserved cysteine through the conserved F or W. D genes are given only for firm matches. Clone size is shown for a subset of rows, as once, few, many or a class of expanded clone.

clone_size: once; j_call: TRBJ2-7; d_call: TRBD2; v_call: TRBV2; cdr3_aa: CASRRAGPTYEQYF; cdr3_nt: TGTGCCAGCAGGAGAGCGGGGCCGACCTACGAGCAGTACTTC
clone_size: once; j_call: TRBJ1-5; d_call: TRBD1; v_call: TRBV19; cdr3_aa: CASRTDGQGSLQPQHF; cdr3_nt: TGTGCCAGTAGGACCGATGGACAGGGGTCGTTACAGCCCCAGCATTTT
clone_size: -; j_call: TRBJ1-2; d_call: TRBD1; v_call: TRBV27; cdr3_aa: CASSLQGSGGYTF; cdr3_nt: TGCGCCAGCAGTTTACAGGGGAGTGGAGGCTACACCTTC
clone_size: -; j_call: TRBJ1-5; d_call: TRBD1; v_call: TRBV6-6; cdr3_aa: CASSYTGDSNQPQHF; cdr3_nt: TGTGCCAGCAGTTACACAGGGGATAGCAATCAGCCCCAGCATTTT
clone_size: -; j_call: TRBJ2-5; d_call: TRBD2; v_call: TRBV28; cdr3_aa: CASSPSGGQETQYF; cdr3_nt: TGTGCCAGCAGCCCTAGCGGGGGGCAAGAGACCCAGTACTTC
clone_size: -; j_call: TRBJ2-3; d_call: -; v_call: TRBV29-1; cdr3_aa: CSVRLGGTDTQYF; cdr3_nt: TGCAGCGTCAGACTAGGGGGCACAGATACGCAGTATTTT
clone_size: -; j_call: TRBJ1-2; d_call: -; v_call: TRBV5-1; cdr3_aa: CASRKQGEVNYGYTF; cdr3_nt: TGCGCCAGCAGAAAACAGGGTGAAGTTAACTATGGCTACACCTTC
clone_size: -; j_call: TRBJ1-4; d_call: -; v_call: TRBV7-2; cdr3_aa: CASSLAGFANEKLFF; cdr3_nt: TGTGCCAGCAGCTTAGCCGGGTTTGCTAATGAAAAACTGTTTTTT
clone_size: -; j_call: TRBJ2-3; d_call: TRBD2; v_call: TRBV6-1; cdr3_aa: CASTPPTSGTDTQYF; cdr3_nt: TGTGCCAGCACCCCACCCACTAGCGGGACAGATACGCAGTATTTT
clone_size: -; j_call: TRBJ1-6; d_call: TRBD1; v_call: TRBV27; cdr3_aa: CASSLLPPGQGGNSPLHF; cdr3_nt: TGTGCCAGCAGTTTATTGCCTCCGGGACAGGGGGGGAATTCACCCCTCCACTTT
clone_size: -; j_call: TRBJ2-2; d_call: TRBD2; v_call: TRBV7-3; cdr3_aa: CASSFQRGNTGELFF; cdr3_nt: TGTGCCAGCAGCTTCCAGCGGGGGAACACCGGGGAGCTGTTTTTT
clone_size: -; j_call: TRBJ1-2; d_call: TRBD1; v_call: TRBV6-6; cdr3_aa: CASSLDRGYGYTF; cdr3_nt: TGTGCCAGCAGTTTGGACAGGGGGTATGGCTACACCTTC
clone_size: -; j_call: TRBJ2-3; d_call: TRBD2; v_call: TRBV7-9; cdr3_aa: CASRSGGAGTDTQYF; cdr3_nt: TGTGCCAGCAGAAGCGGGGGGGCGGGGACAGATACGCAGTATTTT
clone_size: -; j_call: TRBJ2-3; d_call: TRBD1; v_call: TRBV6-1; cdr3_aa: CASRGTGGPDTQYF; cdr3_nt: TGTGCCAGCAGGGGGACAGGGGGTCCAGATACGCAGTATTTT
clone_size: -; j_call: TRBJ2-2; d_call: TRBD2; v_call: TRBV18; cdr3_aa: CASSPALAGHTGELFF; cdr3_nt: TGTGCCAGCTCACCAGCTCTAGCGGGACACACCGGGGAGCTGTTTTTT
clone_size: -; j_call: TRBJ2-7; d_call: TRBD1; v_call: TRBV7-2; cdr3_aa: CASSRRDRVHEQYF; cdr3_nt: TGTGCCAGCAGCCGCCGGGACAGGGTTCACGAGCAGTACTTC
clone_size: -; j_call: TRBJ2-1; d_call: -; v_call: TRBV11-2; cdr3_aa: CASSLVSLQANNEQFF; cdr3_nt: TGTGCCAGCAGCTTAGTAAGCCTACAAGCGAACAATGAGCAGTTCTTC
clone_size: -; j_call: TRBJ2-1; d_call: TRBD2; v_call: TRBV18; cdr3_aa: CASSPPERGFYNEQFF; cdr3_nt: TGTGCCAGCTCACCACCAGAGCGGGGGTTTTACAATGAGCAGTTCTTC
clone_size: -; j_call: TRBJ1-1; d_call: TRBD1; v_call: TRBV7-9; cdr3_aa: CASSTGQVNTEAFF; cdr3_nt: TGTGCCAGCAGCACTGGACAGGTTAACACTGAAGCTTTCTTT
clone_size: -; j_call: TRBJ2-1; d_call: TRBD2; v_call: TRBV4-3; cdr3_aa: CASSQSRAGGPQNEQFF; cdr3_nt: TGCGCCAGCAGCCAAAGCAGAGCGGGGGGGCCGCAGAATGAGCAGTTCTTC
clone_size: -; j_call: TRBJ1-1; d_call: TRBD1; v_call: TRBV19; cdr3_aa: CASSAARQGNTEAFF; cdr3_nt: TGTGCCAGTAGTGCCGCTCGACAGGGCAACACTGAAGCTTTCTTT
clone_size: -; j_call: TRBJ2-5; d_call: TRBD1; v_call: TRBV15; cdr3_aa: CATSGPGQAQETQYF; cdr3_nt: TGTGCCACCAGCGGACCGGGACAGGCCCAAGAGACCCAGTACTTC
clone_size: -; j_call: TRBJ2-7; d_call: TRBD1; v_call: TRBV15; cdr3_aa: CATSRDRDRVYEQYF; cdr3_nt: TGTGCCACCAGCAGAGACCGGGACAGGGTTTACGAGCAGTACTTC
clone_size: -; j_call: TRBJ1-2; d_call: TRBD1; v_call: TRBV5-1; cdr3_aa: CASSPRQGGFNNYGYTF; cdr3_nt: TGCGCCAGCAGCCCCAGACAGGGGGGGTTTAATAACTATGGCTACACCTTC
clone_size: -; j_call: TRBJ2-5; d_call: TRBD2; v_call: TRBV9; cdr3_aa: CASSEGGLAGTAETQYF; cdr3_nt: TGTGCCAGCAGCGAGGGAGGACTAGCGGGGACCGCCGAGACCCAGTACTTC
clone_size: -; j_call: TRBJ1-2; d_call: -; v_call: TRBV30; cdr3_aa: CAWTLNERVFGYTF; cdr3_nt: TGTGCCTGGACCCTAAACGAGCGGGTCTTTGGCTACACCTTC
clone_size: -; j_call: TRBJ2-3; d_call: -; v_call: TRBV7-2; cdr3_aa: CASSLALAGTDTQYF; cdr3_nt: TGTGCCAGCAGCTTAGCGTTGGCGGGGACAGATACGCAGTATTTT
clone_size: -; j_call: TRBJ2-7; d_call: TRBD2; v_call: TRBV7-2; cdr3_aa: CASSLVSGTSMYEQYF; cdr3_nt: TGTGCCAGCAGCTTAGTATCTGGGACTAGCATGTACGAGCAGTACTTC
clone_size: few; j_call: TRBJ2-1; d_call: TRBD2; v_call: TRBV7-3; cdr3_aa: CASSFLAGADHEQFF; cdr3_nt: TGTGCCAGCAGCTTTCTAGCGGGAGCCGACCATGAGCAGTTCTTC
clone_size: -; j_call: TRBJ2-7; d_call: TRBD1; v_call: TRBV5-1; cdr3_aa: CASSPSPGTVYEQYF; cdr3_nt: TGCGCCAGCAGCCCCAGTCCCGGGACAGTTTACGAGCAGTACTTC
clone_size: -; j_call: TRBJ1-3; d_call: -; v_call: TRBV10-3; cdr3_aa: CAISEAGSTIYF; cdr3_nt: TGTGCCATCAGTGAAGCGGGAAGCACCATATATTTT
clone_size: -; j_call: TRBJ1-4; d_call: TRBD1; v_call: TRBV10-3; cdr3_aa: CAIRATGTGDEKLFF; cdr3_nt: TGTGCCATCAGAGCTACCGGGACAGGGGATGAAAAACTGTTTTTT
clone_size: -; j_call: TRBJ1-4; d_call: -; v_call: TRBV19; cdr3_aa: CASSNRGTNEKLFF; cdr3_nt: TGTGCCAGTAGTAATAGGGGCACTAATGAAAAACTGTTTTTT
clone_size: -; j_call: TRBJ1-4; d_call: -; v_call: TRBV5-6; cdr3_aa: CASSLYRATNEKLFF; cdr3_nt: TGTGCCAGCAGCTTATACAGGGCAACTAATGAAAAACTGTTTTTT
clone_size: -; j_call: TRBJ1-1; d_call: -; v_call: TRBV6-6; cdr3_aa: CASRPSPRRVGFAAFF; cdr3_nt: TGTGCCAGCAGACCATCCCCTCGCAGGGTGGGTTTTGCAGCTTTCTTT
clone_size: -; j_call: TRBJ2-6; d_call: TRBD2; v_call: TRBV4-3; cdr3_aa: CASSQDLPAGGSGANVLTF; cdr3_nt: TGCGCCAGCAGCCAAGATCTCCCAGCGGGAGGCTCTGGGGCCAACGTCCTGACTTTC
clone_size: -; j_call: TRBJ1-1; d_call: TRBD1; v_call: TRBV6-6; cdr3_aa: CASSGTTGTNTEAFF; cdr3_nt: TGTGCCAGCAGCGGAACGACAGGGACGAACACTGAAGCTTTCTTT
clone_size: -; j_call: TRBJ2-2; d_call: -; v_call: TRBV4-3; cdr3_aa: CASSLSLAGELFF; cdr3_nt: TGCGCCAGCAGCCTCAGTCTTGCCGGGGAGCTGTTTTTT
clone_size: -; j_call: TRBJ1-2; d_call: -; v_call: TRBV7-2; cdr3_aa: CASSLEANRHGYTF; cdr3_nt: TGTGCCAGCAGCTTAGAGGCGAACAGGCATGGCTACACCTTC
clone_size: -; j_call: TRBJ1-6; d_call: TRBD1; v_call: TRBV5-1; cdr3_aa: CASSQQGLSYNSPLHF; cdr3_nt: TGCGCCAGCAGCCAACAGGGGCTCTCCTATAATTCACCCCTCCACTTT
clone_size: -; j_call: TRBJ1-2; d_call: -; v_call: TRBV14; cdr3_aa: CASSIGQIYGYTF; cdr3_nt: TGTGCCAGCAGCATTGGACAGATCTATGGCTACACCTTC
clone_size: -; j_call: TRBJ2-7; d_call: TRBD1; v_call: TRBV7-2; cdr3_aa: CASSFKSDRSLVSSYEQYF; cdr3_nt: TGTGCCAGCAGCTTTAAATCGGACAGGTCGCTTGTGAGCTCCTACGAGCAGTACTTC
clone_size: -; j_call: TRBJ2-1; d_call: TRBD2; v_call: TRBV7-2; cdr3_aa: CASSSLGTMSEQFF; cdr3_nt: TGTGCCAGCAGCTCCTTGGGGACTATGAGTGAGCAGTTCTTC
clone_size: -; j_call: TRBJ2-1; d_call: -; v_call: TRBV7-9; cdr3_aa: CASIQGPQPGLNEQFF; cdr3_nt: TGTGCCAGCATCCAGGGCCCTCAACCAGGGCTGAATGAGCAGTTCTTC
clone_size: -; j_call: TRBJ2-1; d_call: TRBD1; v_call: TRBV9; cdr3_aa: CASSPRDRTYNEQFF; cdr3_nt: TGTGCCAGCAGCCCCCGGGACAGGACCTACAATGAGCAGTTCTTC
clone_size: -; j_call: TRBJ2-5; d_call: -; v_call: TRBV5-1; cdr3_aa: CASSLGLKETQYF; cdr3_nt: TGCGCCAGCAGCTTGGGACTAAAAGAGACCCAGTACTTC
clone_size: -; j_call: TRBJ1-2; d_call: -; v_call: TRBV30; cdr3_aa: CAWSKNRNGYTF; cdr3_nt: TGTGCCTGGAGTAAGAACAGGAATGGCTACACCTTC
clone_size: -; j_call: TRBJ2-1; d_call: TRBD2; v_call: TRBV5-1; cdr3_aa: CASSLALLANEQFF; cdr3_nt: TGCGCCAGCAGCTTGGCTTTACTAGCGAATGAGCAGTTCTTC
clone_size: -; j_call: TRBJ1-5; d_call: TRBD1; v_call: TRBV10-3; cdr3_aa: CAISEGVGGTGVQPQHF; cdr3_nt: TGTGCCATCAGTGAGGGGGTCGGCGGGACAGGGGTTCAGCCCCAGCATTTT
clone_size: few; j_call: TRBJ2-1; d_call: -; v_call: TRBV7-2; cdr3_aa: CASSQDSESSYNEQFF; cdr3_nt: TGCGCCAGCAGCCAAGATTCGGAGAGCTCCTACAATGAGCAGTTCTTC
clone_size: -; j_call: TRBJ2-1; d_call: TRBD1; v_call: TRBV6-1; cdr3_aa: CASSVTGTGEIGQFF; cdr3_nt: TGTGCCAGCAGTGTAACCGGGACAGGGGAGATCGGGCAGTTCTTC
clone_size: -; j_call: TRBJ2-7; d_call: -; v_call: TRBV7-9; cdr3_aa: CASSPPGTPPREQYF; cdr3_nt: TGTGCCAGCAGCCCCCCCGGGACACCGCCTAGGGAGCAGTACTTC
clone_size: once; j_call: TRBJ2-3; d_call: TRBD2; v_call: TRBV7-3; cdr3_aa: CASSPAGTTVTDTQYF; cdr3_nt: TGTGCCAGCAGCCCTGCCGGGACTACGGTCACAGATACGCAGTATTTT
clone_size: -; j_call: TRBJ1-5; d_call: TRBD1; v_call: TRBV7-9; cdr3_aa: CASSLEGGAGQPQHF; cdr3_nt: TGTGCCAGCAGCTTGGAAGGGGGCGCAGGCCAGCCCCAGCATTTT
clone_size: -; j_call: TRBJ2-3; d_call: -; v_call: TRBV29-1; cdr3_aa: CSVEDPWRGADTQYF; cdr3_nt: TGCAGCGTTGAAGACCCCTGGCGGGGCGCAGATACGCAGTATTTT
clone_size: few; j_call: TRBJ2-2; d_call: TRBD2; v_call: TRBV4-3; cdr3_aa: CASSSRGGYTGELFF; cdr3_nt: TGCGCCAGCAGCTCTCGGGGGGGGTACACCGGGGAGCTGTTTTTT